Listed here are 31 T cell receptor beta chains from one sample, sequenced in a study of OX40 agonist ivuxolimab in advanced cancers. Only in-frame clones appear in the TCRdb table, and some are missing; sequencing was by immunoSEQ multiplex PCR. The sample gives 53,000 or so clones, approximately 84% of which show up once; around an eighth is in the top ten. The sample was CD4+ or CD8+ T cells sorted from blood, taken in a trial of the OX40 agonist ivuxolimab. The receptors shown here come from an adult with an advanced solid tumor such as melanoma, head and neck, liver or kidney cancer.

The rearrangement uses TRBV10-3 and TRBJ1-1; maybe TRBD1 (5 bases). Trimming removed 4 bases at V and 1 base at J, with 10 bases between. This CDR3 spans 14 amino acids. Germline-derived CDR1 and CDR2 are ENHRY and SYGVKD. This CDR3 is CAISVAGTNTEAFF. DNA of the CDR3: TGTGCCATCAGTGTCGCCGGGACGAACACTGAAGCTTTCTTT.

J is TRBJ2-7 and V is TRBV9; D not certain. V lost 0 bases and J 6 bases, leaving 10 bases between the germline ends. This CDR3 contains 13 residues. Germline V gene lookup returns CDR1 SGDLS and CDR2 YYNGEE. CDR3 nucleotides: TGTGCCAGCAGCGTAGTCGCCGGATCCGAGCAGTACTTC. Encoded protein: CASSVVAGSEQYF.

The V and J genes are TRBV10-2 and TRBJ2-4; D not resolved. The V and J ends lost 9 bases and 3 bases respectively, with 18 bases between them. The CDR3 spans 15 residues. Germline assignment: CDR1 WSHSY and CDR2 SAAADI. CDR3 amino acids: CASTGSPGGKNIQYF. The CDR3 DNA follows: TGCGCCAGTACCGGGTCTCCGGGTGGCAAAAACATTCAGTACTTC.

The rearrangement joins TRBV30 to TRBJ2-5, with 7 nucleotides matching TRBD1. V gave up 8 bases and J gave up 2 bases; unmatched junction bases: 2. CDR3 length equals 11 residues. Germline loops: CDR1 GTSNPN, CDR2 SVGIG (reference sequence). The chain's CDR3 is CAGTVQETQYF. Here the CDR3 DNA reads TGTGCCGGGACAGTACAAGAGACCCAGTACTTC.

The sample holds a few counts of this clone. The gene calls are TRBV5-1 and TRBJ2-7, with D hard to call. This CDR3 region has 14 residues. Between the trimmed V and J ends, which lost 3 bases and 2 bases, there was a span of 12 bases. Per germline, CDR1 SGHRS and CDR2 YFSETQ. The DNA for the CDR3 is TGCGCCAGCAGCTCCTTGCAAAACCCCTACGAGCAGTACTTC. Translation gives CASSSLQNPYEQYF.

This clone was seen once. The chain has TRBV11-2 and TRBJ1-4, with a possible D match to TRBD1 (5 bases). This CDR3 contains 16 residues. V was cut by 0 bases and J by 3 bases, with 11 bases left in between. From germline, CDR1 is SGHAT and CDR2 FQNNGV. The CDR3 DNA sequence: TGTGCCAGCAGCTTAGATGGGACCCCCGCTAATGAAAAACTGTTTTTT. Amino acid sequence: CASSLDGTPANEKLFF. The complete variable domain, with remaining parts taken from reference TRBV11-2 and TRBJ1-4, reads EAGVAQSPRYKIIEKRQSVAFWCNPISGHATLYWYQQILGQGPKLLIQFQNNGVVDDSQLPKDRFSAERLKGVDSTLKIQPAKLEDSAVYLCASSLDGTPANEKLFFGSGTQLSVL.

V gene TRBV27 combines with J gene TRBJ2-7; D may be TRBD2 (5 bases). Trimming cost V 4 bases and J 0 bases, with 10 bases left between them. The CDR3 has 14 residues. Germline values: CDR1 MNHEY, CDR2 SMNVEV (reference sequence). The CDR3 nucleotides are TGTGCCAGCAGTTCAACGGGGAGCTCCTACGAGCAGTACTTC. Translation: CASSSTGSSYEQYF.

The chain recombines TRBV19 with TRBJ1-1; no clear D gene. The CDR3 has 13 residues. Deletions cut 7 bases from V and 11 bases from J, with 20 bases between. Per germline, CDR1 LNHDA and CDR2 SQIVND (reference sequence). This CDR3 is CASTNSFNLEAFF. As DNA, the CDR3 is TGTGCCAGTACGAACAGTTTCAACCTCGAGGCTTTCTTT.

This chain's CDR3 is CASSAPGTGAYGYTF. CDR3 in DNA: TGCGCCAGCAGCGCCCCCGGGACAGGGGCCTATGGCTACACCTTC. The chain joins TRBV5-1 to TRBJ1-2; 10 bases agree with TRBD1. The J segment lost 4 bases and the V segment lost 4 bases, leaving 7 bases of the junction unmatched. CDR1 is SGHRS and CDR2 is YFSETQ in the germline V gene. The length of the CDR3 is 15 residues. Full variable domain (outside the CDR3, taken from reference TRBV5-1 and TRBJ1-2): KAGVTQTPRYLIKTRGQQVTLSCSPISGHRSVSWYQQTPGQGLQFLFEYFSETQRNKGNFPGRFSGRQFSNSRSEMNVSTLELGDSALYLCASSAPGTGAYGYTFGSGTRLTVV.

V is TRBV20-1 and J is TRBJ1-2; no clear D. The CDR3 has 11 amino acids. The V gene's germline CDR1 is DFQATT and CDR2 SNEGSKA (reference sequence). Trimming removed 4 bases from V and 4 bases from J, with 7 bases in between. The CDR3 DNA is TGCAGTGCTATAGACGCCTATGGCTACACCTTC. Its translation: CSAIDAYGYTF.

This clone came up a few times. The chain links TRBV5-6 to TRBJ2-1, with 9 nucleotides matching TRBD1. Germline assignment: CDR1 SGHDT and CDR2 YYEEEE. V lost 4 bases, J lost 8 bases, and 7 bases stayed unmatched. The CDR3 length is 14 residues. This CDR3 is CASSGDRAVYEQFF. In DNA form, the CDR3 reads TGTGCCAGCAGCGGGGACAGGGCGGTGTATGAGCAGTTCTTC. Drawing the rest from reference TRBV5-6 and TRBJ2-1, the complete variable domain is DAGVTQSPTHLIKTRGQQVTLRCSPKSGHDTVSWYQQALGQGPQFIFQYYEEEERQRGNFPDRFSGHQFPNYSSELNVNALLLGDSALYLCASSGDRAVYEQFFGPGTRLTVL.

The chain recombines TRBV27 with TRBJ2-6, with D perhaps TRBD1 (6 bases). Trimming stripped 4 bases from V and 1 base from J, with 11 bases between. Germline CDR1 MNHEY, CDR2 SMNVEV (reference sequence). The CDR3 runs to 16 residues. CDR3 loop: CASSSPGQSGANVLTF. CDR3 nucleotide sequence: TGTGCCAGCAGTTCGCCCGGACAGTCTGGGGCCAACGTCCTGACTTTC.

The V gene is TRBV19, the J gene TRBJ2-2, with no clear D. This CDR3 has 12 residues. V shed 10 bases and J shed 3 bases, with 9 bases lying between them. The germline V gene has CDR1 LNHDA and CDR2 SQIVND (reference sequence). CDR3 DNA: TGTGCCACCTCCAGCTACACCGGGGAGCTGTTTTTT. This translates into CATSSYTGELFF.

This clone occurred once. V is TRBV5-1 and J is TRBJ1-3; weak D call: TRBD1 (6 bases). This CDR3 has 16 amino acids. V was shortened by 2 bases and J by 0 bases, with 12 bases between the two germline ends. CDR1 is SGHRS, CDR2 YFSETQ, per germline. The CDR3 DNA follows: TGCGCCAGCAGCTTCTCGGACAGAAACTCTGGAAACACCATATATTTT. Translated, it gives CASSFSDRNSGNTIYF.

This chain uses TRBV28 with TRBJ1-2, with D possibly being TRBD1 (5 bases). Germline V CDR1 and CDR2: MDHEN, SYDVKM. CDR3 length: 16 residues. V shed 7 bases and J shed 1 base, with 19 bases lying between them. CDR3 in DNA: TGTGCCAGCACGAGTTTTCAGGGATTTTTTAACTATGGCTACACCTTC. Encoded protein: CASTSFQGFFNYGYTF.

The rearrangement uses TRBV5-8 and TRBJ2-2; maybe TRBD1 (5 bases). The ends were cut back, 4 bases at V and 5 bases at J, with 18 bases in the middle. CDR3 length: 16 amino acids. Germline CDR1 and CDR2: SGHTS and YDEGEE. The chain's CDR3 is CASSRLRGRATGELFF. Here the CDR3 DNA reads TGTGCCAGCAGCCGTCTAAGGGGCAGGGCTACCGGGGAGCTGTTTTTT.

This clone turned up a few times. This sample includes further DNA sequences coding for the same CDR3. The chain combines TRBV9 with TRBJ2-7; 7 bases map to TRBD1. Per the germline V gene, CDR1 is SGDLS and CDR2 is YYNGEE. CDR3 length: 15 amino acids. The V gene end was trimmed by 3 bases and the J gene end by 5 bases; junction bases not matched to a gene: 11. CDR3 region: CASSGGQGGRDEQYF. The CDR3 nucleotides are TGTGCCAGCAGCGGGGGGCAAGGGGGCAGGGACGAGCAGTACTTC.

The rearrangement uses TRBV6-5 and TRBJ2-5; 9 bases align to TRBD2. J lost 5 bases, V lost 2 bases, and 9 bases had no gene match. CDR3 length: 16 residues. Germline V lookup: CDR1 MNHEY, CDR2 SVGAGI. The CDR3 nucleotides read TGTGCCAGCAGTTACGGATTTAGCGGGAGTGGGGAGACCCAGTACTTC. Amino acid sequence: CASSYGFSGSGETQYF.

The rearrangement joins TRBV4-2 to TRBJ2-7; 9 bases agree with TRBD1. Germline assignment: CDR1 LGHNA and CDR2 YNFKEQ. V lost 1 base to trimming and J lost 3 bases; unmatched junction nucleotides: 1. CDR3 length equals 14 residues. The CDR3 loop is CASSQGTGDYEQYF. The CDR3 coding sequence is TGTGCCAGCAGCCAAGGGACAGGGGACTACGAGCAGTACTTC.

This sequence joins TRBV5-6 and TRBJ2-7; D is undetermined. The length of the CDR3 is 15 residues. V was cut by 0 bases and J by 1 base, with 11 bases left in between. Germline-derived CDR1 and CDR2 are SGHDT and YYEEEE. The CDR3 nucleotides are TGTGCCAGCAGCTTGGACAGACGAGCTTCCTACGAGCAGTACTTC. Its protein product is CASSLDRRASYEQYF.

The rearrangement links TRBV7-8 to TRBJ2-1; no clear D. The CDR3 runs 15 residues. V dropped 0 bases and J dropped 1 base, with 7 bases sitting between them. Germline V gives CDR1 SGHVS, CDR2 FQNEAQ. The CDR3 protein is CASSLARRSYNEQFF. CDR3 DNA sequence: TGTGCCAGCAGCTTAGCCCGACGATCCTACAATGAGCAGTTCTTC.

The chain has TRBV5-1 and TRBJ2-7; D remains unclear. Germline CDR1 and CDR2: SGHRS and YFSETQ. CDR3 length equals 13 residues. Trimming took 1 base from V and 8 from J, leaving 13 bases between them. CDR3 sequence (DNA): TGCGCCAGCAGCTTGCCGCCCTTAGTGAAGCAGTACTTC. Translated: CASSLPPLVKQYF.

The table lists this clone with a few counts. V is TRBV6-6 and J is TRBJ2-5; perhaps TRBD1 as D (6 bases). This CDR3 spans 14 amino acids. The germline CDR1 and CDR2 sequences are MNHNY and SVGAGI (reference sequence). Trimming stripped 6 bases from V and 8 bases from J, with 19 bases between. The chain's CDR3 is CASRGQLEGETQYF. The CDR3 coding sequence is TGTGCCAGCAGAGGACAGCTTGAGGGGGAAACCCAGTACTTC.

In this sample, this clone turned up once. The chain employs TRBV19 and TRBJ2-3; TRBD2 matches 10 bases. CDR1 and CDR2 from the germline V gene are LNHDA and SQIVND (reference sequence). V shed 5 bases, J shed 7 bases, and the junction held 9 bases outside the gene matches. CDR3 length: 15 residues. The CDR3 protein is CASSLLSGRGNTQYF. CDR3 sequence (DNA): TGTGCCAGTAGTTTACTAAGCGGGAGGGGGAATACGCAGTATTTT.

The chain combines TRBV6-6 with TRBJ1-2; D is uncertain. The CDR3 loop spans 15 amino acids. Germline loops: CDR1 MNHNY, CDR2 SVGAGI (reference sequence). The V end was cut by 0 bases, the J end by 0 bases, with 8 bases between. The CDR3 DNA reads TGTGCCAGCAGTTACTCCTTCGATACTAACTATGGCTACACCTTC. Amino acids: CASSYSFDTNYGYTF.

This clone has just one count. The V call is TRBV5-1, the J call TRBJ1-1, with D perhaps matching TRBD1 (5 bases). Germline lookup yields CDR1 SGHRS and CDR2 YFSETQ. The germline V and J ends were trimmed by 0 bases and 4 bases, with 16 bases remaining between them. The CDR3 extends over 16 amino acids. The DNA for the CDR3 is TGCGCCAGCAGCTTGGGGGCAGGGCCGGGGGGCACTGAAGCTTTCTTT. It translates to CASSLGAGPGGTEAFF.

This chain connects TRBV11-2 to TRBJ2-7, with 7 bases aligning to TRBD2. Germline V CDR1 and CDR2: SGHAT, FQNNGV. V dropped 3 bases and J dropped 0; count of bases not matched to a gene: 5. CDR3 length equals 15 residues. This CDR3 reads CASSFGWGGSYEQYF. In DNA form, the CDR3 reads TGTGCCAGCAGCTTTGGGTGGGGGGGCTCCTACGAGCAGTACTTC.

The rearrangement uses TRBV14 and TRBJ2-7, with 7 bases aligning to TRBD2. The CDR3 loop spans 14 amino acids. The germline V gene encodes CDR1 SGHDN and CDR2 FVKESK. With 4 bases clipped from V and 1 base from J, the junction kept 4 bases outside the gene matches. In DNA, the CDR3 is TGTGCCAGCAGCCGCGGGGGTCTTTCCTACGAGCAGTACTTC. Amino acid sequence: CASSRGGLSYEQYF.

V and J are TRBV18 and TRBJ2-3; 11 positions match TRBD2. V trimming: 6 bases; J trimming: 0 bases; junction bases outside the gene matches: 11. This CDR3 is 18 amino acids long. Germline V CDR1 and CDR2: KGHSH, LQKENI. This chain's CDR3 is CASSPRASGRLSTDTQYF. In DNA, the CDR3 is TGTGCCAGCTCCCCCCGGGCTAGCGGGAGGCTTAGCACAGATACGCAGTATTTT.

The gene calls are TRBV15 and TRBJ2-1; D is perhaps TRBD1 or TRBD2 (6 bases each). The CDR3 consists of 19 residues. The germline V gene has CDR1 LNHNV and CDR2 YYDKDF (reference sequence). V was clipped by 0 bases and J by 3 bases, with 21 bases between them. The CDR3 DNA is TGTGCCACCAGCAGAGATACAGGGACTCCTCCCTATATCTACAATGAGCAGTTCTTC. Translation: CATSRDTGTPPYIYNEQFF.

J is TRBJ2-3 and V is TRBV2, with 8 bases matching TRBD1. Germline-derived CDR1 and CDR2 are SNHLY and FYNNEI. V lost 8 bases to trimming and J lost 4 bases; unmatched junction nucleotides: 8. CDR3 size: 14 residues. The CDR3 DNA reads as TGTGCCAGCCATCGCAGGGGGCGACCAGATACGCAGTATTTT. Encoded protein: CASHRRGRPDTQYF.